This entry features one T cell receptor (beta chain) sequence. This specimen comes from a study of blood T cell repertoires in COVID-19. As originally analysed: Reference gene primer amplification yielded estimated nucleated cell counts. The data were produced by immunoSEQ multiplex PCR, yet TCRdb's version contains in-frame clones alone and is incomplete. V and J calls and clone size are as listed in that table; D and trimming were resolved from the DNA. The sample includes some 74,000 clones, 70% to 90% of them seen just once. Sequencing input: peripheral blood. This sequence originates from a woman of 80 years or more with active or convalescent COVID-19.

The CDR3 DNA reads as TGTGCCAGCACCCCGGGACACCTCTACGAGCAGTACTTC. It encodes CASTPGHLYEQYF. This rearrangement joins TRBV7-2 to TRBJ2-7; D perhaps matches TRBD1 (6 bases). Per the germline V gene, CDR1 is SGHTA and CDR2 is FQGNSA. Between the trimmed V and J ends, which lost 7 bases and 3 bases, there was a span of 13 bases. The CDR3 runs 13 residues.